This T cell receptor beta chain was observed in a study of cytomegalovirus exposure and HLA in healthy donors. Notes on the study in general: The dataset shows that most TCR sequences were rare, while some public TCRs occurred in many donors. A few chains tied to CMV proved CMV antigen-specific in vitro.

About this clone itself: What it binds is unknown.

Libraries were prepared by immunoSEQ multiplex PCR; TCRdb keeps only in-frame clonotypes and omits some of them. The sample includes 55,000 to 65,000 clones, 95% of them seen just once. CDR1 and CDR2 from the germline V gene are SGHRS and YFSETQ. CDR3 size: 14 residues. V lost 3 bases to trimming and J lost 8 bases, with 17 bases between them. This chain uses TRBV5-1 with TRBJ1-2; D not resolved. The TCR originated in a woman under 30 in good health and CMV-seropositive. The source material was PBMCs. DNA of the CDR3: TGCGCCAGCAGCTCCTTAGACCAGGTGGAAGGCTACACCTTC. Residues: CASSSLDQVEGYTF.